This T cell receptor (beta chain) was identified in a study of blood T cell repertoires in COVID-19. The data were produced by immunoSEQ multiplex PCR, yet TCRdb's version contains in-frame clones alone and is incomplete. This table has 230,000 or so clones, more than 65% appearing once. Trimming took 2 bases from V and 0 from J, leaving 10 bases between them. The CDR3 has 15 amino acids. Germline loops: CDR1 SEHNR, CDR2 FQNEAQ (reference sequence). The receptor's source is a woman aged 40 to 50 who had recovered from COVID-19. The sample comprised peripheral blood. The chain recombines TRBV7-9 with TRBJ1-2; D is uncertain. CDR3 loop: CASSLYAESNYGYTF. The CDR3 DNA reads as TGTGCCAGCAGCTTATATGCGGAATCTAACTATGGCTACACCTTC.